The 2 T cell receptor beta chains below were found in one sample sequenced in a study of CD8 T cells in ankylosing spondylitis. From the 5' RACE reads, TCRdb called clonotypes with MiXCR, one entry per CDR3 protein. The sample lists roughly 180,000 distinct CDR3 sequences, around a tenth occurring once. Sequencing input: blood, either unsorted or a sorted T cell fraction (not recorded which). These receptors originate from a female donor with ankylosing spondylitis or in good health (not recorded which).

This clonotype was observed at least ten times. Mismatch with germline at one junction end may stem from a read error. The DNA for the CDR3 is TGTGCCAGCAGCTTAAACAATGAGCAGTTCTTC. This sequence encodes CASSLNNEQFF. The gene calls are TRBV5-1 and TRBJ2-1; no definite D call. The CDR3 is made up of 11 amino acids. Germline V gene data show CDR1 as SGHRS and CDR2 as YFSETQ.

This clonotype showed up many times. The chain carries TRBV24-1 and TRBJ2-2, with D tentatively TRBD1 (6 bases). Deletions cut 3 bases from V and 7 bases from J, with 11 bases between. This CDR3 is built from 14 residues. The germline gives CDR1 KGHDR, CDR2 SFDVKD. The CDR3 spells CATSDPGAGGELFF. In DNA form, the CDR3 reads TGTGCCACCAGTGATCCAGGGGCAGGCGGGGAGCTGTTTTTT.